The source of this TCR beta chain is a study of T cells in Graves' hyperthyroidism and ophthalmopathy. Amplified regions were TCR beta CDR3 sequences from RNA transcripts. TCR CDR3 regions were first amplified by RT-PCR with HTBI primers. TCRdb independently ran MiXCR on the multiplex PCR reads; one entry per CDR3 protein. This table has 500,000 to 600,000 distinct CDR3 sequences, approximately 44% appearing once. Regarding the study as a whole: Most clonotypes expanded in thyroid above 0.001 were likewise present in blood. Through a model of 13 V-J features, ophthalmopathy was separated from stable hyperthyroidism.

This CDR3 spans 12 amino acids. V lost 7 bases to trimming and J lost 7 bases, with 11 bases between them. Germline values: CDR1 SNHLY, CDR2 FYNNEI. Remarks on this clonotype: The antigen remains undetermined.

The clonotype originates from a woman younger than 30 with Graves' hyperthyroidism. The chain employs TRBV2 and TRBJ2-4; D gene ambiguous. Sample: peripheral blood or thyroid tissue (not recorded which). The CDR3 sequence: CASKAYGNIQYF. The CDR3 DNA reads as TGTGCCAGCAAGGCCTATGGGAACATTCAGTACTTC.